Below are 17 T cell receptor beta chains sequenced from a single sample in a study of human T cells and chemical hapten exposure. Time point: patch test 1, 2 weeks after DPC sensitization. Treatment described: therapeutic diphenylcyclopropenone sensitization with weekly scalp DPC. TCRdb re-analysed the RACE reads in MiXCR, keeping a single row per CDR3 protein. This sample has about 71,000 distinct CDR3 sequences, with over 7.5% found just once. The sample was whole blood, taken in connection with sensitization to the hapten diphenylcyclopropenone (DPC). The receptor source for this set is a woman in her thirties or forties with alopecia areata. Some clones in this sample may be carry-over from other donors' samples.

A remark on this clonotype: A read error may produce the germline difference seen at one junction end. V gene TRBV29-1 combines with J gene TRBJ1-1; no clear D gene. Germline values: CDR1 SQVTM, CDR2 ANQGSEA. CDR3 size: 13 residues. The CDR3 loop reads CSVDGQLNTKAFF. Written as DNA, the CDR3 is TGCAGCGTTGACGGCCAGCTGAACACTAAAGCTTTCTTT.

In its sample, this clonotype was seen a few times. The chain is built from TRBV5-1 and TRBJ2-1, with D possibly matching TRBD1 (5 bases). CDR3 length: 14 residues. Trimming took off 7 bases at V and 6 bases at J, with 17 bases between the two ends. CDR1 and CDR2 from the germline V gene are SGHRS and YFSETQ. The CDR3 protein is CASAAGNPSNEQFF. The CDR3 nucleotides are TGCGCCAGCGCGGCAGGGAATCCCTCCAATGAGCAGTTCTTC. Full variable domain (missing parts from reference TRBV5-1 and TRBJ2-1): KAGVTQTPRYLIKTRGQQVTLSCSPISGHRSVSWYQQTPGQGLQFLFEYFSETQRNKGNFPGRFSGRQFSNSRSEMNVSTLELGDSALYLCASAAGNPSNEQFFGPGTRLTVL.

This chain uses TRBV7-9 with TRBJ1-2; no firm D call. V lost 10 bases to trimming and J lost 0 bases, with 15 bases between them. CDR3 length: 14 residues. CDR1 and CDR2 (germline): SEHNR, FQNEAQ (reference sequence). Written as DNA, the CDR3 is TGTGCCACCCCTTTAGATCCGTCTAACTATGGCTACACCTTC. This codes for CATPLDPSNYGYTF.

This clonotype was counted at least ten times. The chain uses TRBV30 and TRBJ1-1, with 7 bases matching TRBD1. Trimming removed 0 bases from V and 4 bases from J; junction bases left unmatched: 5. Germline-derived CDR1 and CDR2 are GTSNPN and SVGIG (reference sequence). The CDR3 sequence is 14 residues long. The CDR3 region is CAWSVMAGGTEAFF. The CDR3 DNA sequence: TGTGCCTGGAGTGTCATGGCAGGGGGCACTGAAGCTTTCTTT.

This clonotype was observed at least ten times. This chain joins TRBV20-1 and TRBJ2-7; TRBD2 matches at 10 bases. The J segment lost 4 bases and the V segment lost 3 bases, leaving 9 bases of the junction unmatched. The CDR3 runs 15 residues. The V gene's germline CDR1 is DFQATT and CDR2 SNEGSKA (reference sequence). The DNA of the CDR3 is TGCAGTGCTAGGGACCCGGCTAGCGGGGGATACGAGCAGTACTTC. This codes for CSARDPASGGYEQYF.

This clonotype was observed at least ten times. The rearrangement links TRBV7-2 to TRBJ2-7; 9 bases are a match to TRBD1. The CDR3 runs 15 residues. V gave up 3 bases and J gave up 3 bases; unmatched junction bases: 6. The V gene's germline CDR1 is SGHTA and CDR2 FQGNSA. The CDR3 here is CASSFSGTGSYEQYF. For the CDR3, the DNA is TGTGCCAGCAGCTTCTCCGGGACAGGGAGCTACGAGCAGTACTTC.

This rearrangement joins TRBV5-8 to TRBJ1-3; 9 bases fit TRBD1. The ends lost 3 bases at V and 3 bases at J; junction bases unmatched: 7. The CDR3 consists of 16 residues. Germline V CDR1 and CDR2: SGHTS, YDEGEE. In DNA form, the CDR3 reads TGTGCCAGCAGCTCCGGGACAGGGTCCGTTGGAAACACCATATATTTT. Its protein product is CASSSGTGSVGNTIYF.

The CDR3 loop reads CSALALNQPQHF. DNA for the CDR3: TGCAGTGCTCTCGCTTTGAATCAGCCCCAGCATTTT. The V call is TRBV20-1, the J call TRBJ1-5; D is unresolved. V was shortened by 5 bases and J by 4 bases, with 9 bases between the two germline ends. The CDR3 runs 12 residues. The V gene's germline CDR1 is DFQATT and CDR2 SNEGSKA (reference sequence).

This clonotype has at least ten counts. Here the CDR3 reads CASSIDQGHYNEQFF. The CDR3 DNA is TGTGCCAGTAGTATAGATCAGGGACACTACAATGAGCAGTTCTTC. The genes are TRBV19 and TRBJ2-1; tentatively, D is TRBD1 (6 bases). The CDR3 loop spans 15 amino acids. In germline, CDR1 is LNHDA, CDR2 SQIVND (reference sequence). V was clipped by 0 bases and J by 3 bases, with 9 bases between them.

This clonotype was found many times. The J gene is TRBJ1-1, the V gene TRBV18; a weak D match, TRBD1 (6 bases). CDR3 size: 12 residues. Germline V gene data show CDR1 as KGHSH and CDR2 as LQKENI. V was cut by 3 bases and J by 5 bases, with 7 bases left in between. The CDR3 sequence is CASSPQGTEAFF. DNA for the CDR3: TGTGCCAGCTCACCCCAGGGGACTGAAGCTTTCTTT.

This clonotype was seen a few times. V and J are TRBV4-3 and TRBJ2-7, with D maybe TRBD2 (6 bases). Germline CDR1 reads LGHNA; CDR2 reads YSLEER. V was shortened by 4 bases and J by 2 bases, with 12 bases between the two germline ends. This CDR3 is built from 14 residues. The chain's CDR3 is CASSLARGPYEQYF. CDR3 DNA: TGCGCCAGCAGCCTTGCGCGGGGCCCCTACGAGCAGTACTTC.

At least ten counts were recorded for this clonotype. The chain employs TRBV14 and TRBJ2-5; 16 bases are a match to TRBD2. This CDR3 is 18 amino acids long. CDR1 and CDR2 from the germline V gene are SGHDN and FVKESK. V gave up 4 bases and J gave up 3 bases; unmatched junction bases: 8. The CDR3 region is CASSPGLAGGRLEETQYF. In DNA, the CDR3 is TGTGCCAGCAGCCCGGGACTAGCGGGGGGGCGATTAGAAGAGACCCAGTACTTC.

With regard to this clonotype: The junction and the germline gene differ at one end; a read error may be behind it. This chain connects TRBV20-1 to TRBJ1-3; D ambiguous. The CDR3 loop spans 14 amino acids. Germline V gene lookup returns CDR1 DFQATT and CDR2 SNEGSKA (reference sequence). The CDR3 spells CSVDGGSSGYTIYF. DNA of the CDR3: TGCAGTGTTGATGGAGGGAGCTCTGGATACACCATATATTTT.

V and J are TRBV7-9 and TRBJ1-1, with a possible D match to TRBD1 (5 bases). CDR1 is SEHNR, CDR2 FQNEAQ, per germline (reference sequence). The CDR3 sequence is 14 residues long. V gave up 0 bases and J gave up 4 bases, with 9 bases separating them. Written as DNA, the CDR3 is TGTGCCAGCAGCTTAGCGGGGGTAATCACTGAAGCTTTCTTT. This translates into CASSLAGVITEAFF.

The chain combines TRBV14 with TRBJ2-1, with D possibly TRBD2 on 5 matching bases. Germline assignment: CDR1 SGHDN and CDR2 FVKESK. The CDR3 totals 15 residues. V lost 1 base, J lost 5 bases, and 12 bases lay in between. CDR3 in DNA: TGTGCCAGCAGCCAAGTCCGGCGGGTTGACAATGAGCAGTTCTTC. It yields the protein CASSQVRRVDNEQFF.

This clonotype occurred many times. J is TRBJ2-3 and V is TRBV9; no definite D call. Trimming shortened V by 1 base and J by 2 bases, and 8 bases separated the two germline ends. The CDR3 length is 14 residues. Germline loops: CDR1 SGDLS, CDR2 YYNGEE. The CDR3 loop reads CASSVHSSTDTQYF. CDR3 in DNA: TGTGCCAGCAGCGTACATTCATCCACAGATACGCAGTATTTT.

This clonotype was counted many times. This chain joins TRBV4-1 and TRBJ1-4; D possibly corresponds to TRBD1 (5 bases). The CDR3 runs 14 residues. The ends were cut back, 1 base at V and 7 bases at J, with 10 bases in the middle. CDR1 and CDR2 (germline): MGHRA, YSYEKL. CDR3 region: CASSQVRVAEKLFF. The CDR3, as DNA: TGCGCCAGCAGCCAAGTCAGGGTTGCTGAAAAACTGTTTTTT.